Listed below are T cell receptor beta chains from one sample, sequenced in a study of T cell changes during pregnancy in multiple sclerosis. Some clones are missing from TCRdb's copy, which holds only in-frame ones; the method was immunoSEQ multiplex PCR. The sample lists tens of thousands of clones, 94% occurring once. Specimen: peripheral blood, collected in the third trimester of pregnancy. These receptors all stem from a female donor with multiple sclerosis, enrolled in a pregnancy study. CDR3s include the opening cysteine and the closing phenylalanine or tryptophan. A D gene is named only where the DNA matches it firmly. Clone size, where shown, is once, few, many, or a class for clones that have expanded.

cdr3_nt	cdr3_aa	j_call	cdr3_length	v_call	clone_size	d_call
TGTGCCAGCAGCCCCATGGGACAGAGAAATTCACCCCTCCACTTT	CASSPMGQRNSPLHF	TRBJ1-6	15	TRBV9	-	TRBD1
TGTGCCAGCAGTGTAATCAATCAGCCCCAGCATTTT	CASSVINQPQHF	TRBJ1-5	12	TRBV6-1	-	-
TGTGCCAGCAGCCGCGGACAGGGAAGGCTACGAGACACTGAAGCTTTCTTT	CASSRGQGRLRDTEAFF	TRBJ1-1	17	TRBV7-2	-	TRBD1
TGTGCTAGCAGCTTCTCGACAGGATACGAGCAGTACTTC	CASSFSTGYEQYF	TRBJ2-7	13	TRBV7-7	-	-
TGTGCCAGCAGCTTAGTTCCCCCGGGACAGGGTGAAGCTTTCTTT	CASSLVPPGQGEAFF	TRBJ1-1	15	TRBV7-8	-	TRBD1
TGTGCCAGCAGTTTATTGATAACAGGGAAGACTGAAGCTTTCTTT	CASSLLITGKTEAFF	TRBJ1-1	15	TRBV6-5	once	-
TGTGCCATCAGAGGGACAGTCGAACAAGAGACCCAGTACTTC	CAIRGTVEQETQYF	TRBJ2-5	14	TRBV10-3	-	TRBD1
TGTGCCAGCTCACCACCGGGGGACATGGGCATTCAGTACTTC	CASSPPGDMGIQYF	TRBJ2-4	14	TRBV18	-	-
TGTGCCGGGAGCGGGGGGGTAACAGATACGCAGTATTTT	CAGSGGVTDTQYF	TRBJ2-3	13	TRBV30	once	TRBD2
TGTGCCAGCTCACCAAGGACAGGGTTGACTGAAGCTTTCTTT	CASSPRTGLTEAFF	TRBJ1-1	14	TRBV18	-	TRBD1
TGTGCTAGTGGTTTGGCAGACAGGGAACCAACTTTT	CASGLADREPTF	TRBJ1-1	12	TRBV12-5	once	TRBD1
TGTGCCAGCAGCGCGGGACAGGTAAATCAGCCCCAGCATTTT	CASSAGQVNQPQHF	TRBJ1-5	14	TRBV5-6	-	TRBD1
TGTGCAAGTCGCGCAGACAGGGGGCGGGCTTGGACCGGGGAGCTGTTTTTT	CASRADRGRAWTGELFF	TRBJ2-2	17	TRBV12-2	once	-
TGTGCCAGCAGCCAACAGGGTTGGGATGGGGAGACCCAGTACTTC	CASSQQGWDGETQYF	TRBJ2-5	15	TRBV9	once	-
TGCGCCAGCAGCAACGCCGGGGGGAAGACCGGGGAGCTGTTTTTT	CASSNAGGKTGELFF	TRBJ2-2	15	TRBV5-1	-	TRBD2
TGCGCCAGCAGCTTGGACGGTACAACTAATGAAAAACTGTTTTTT	CASSLDGTTNEKLFF	TRBJ1-4	15	TRBV5-1	-	-
TGTGCCAGCAGCTCCTACAGGGGTAGCTCCTACAATGAGCAGTTCTTC	CASSSYRGSSYNEQFF	TRBJ2-1	16	TRBV11-2	-	TRBD1
TGCGCCAGCAGCTTCCCAGCGGGGGGCCGCCGTTCCTACAATGAGCAGTTCTTC	CASSFPAGGRRSYNEQFF	TRBJ2-1	18	TRBV5-1	-	TRBD2
TGTGCCAGCAGCACGAGGACAGGGTACAATGAGCAGTTCTTC	CASSTRTGYNEQFF	TRBJ2-1	14	TRBV7-8	-	TRBD1
TGCAGCGCCCGGACTAGCGGGGGGGCCTGGAATGAGCAGTTCTTC	CSARTSGGAWNEQFF	TRBJ2-1	15	TRBV29-1	once	TRBD2
TGTGCCAGCAGCCGAGGAGGGGGCGAGTATGAAAAACTGTTTTTT	CASSRGGGEYEKLFF	TRBJ1-4	15	TRBV7-9	-	TRBD1
TGTGCTAGTGGTTTGACAGTCTTGACCGGGGAGCTGTTTTTT	CASGLTVLTGELFF	TRBJ2-2	14	TRBV12-5	-	-
TGCGCCAGCAGACCACAACTAGCGGGGCCTTACAATGAGCAGTTCTTC	CASRPQLAGPYNEQFF	TRBJ2-1	16	TRBV4-1	once	TRBD2
TGTGCCTGGAGTAGCGGGTCCGGACAGTACTTC	CAWSSGSGQYF	TRBJ2-5	11	TRBV30	-	-
TGTGCCAGCAACCTGGGGACAGGGGGCGACTATGGCTACACCTTC	CASNLGTGGDYGYTF	TRBJ1-2	15	TRBV6-6	-	TRBD1
TGTGCCAGCAGTGGACAGGGAAGGAGTTCACCCCTCCACTTT	CASSGQGRSSPLHF	TRBJ1-6	14	TRBV6-5	-	TRBD1
TGTGCCAGCTCACGAAACCAGGGGGTGGTCACCTCCTACGAGCAGTACTTC	CASSRNQGVVTSYEQYF	TRBJ2-7	17	TRBV18	once	TRBD1
TGTGCCAGCAGCCGACAGGCTGGGCGTAGAGATACGCAGTATTTT	CASSRQAGRRDTQYF	TRBJ2-3	15	TRBV7-9	-	-
TGCGCCAGCAGTGTTTCAGGGGGTTCTATCTACGAGCAGTACTTC	CASSVSGGSIYEQYF	TRBJ2-7	15	TRBV10-2	-	TRBD1
TGTGCCAGCAGCACAATCACAGATACGCAGTATTTT	CASSTITDTQYF	TRBJ2-3	12	TRBV9	-	-